The 29 T cell receptor beta chains below come from one sample, sequenced in a study of cytomegalovirus exposure and HLA in healthy donors. The PCR made use of 60 Vbeta and 13 Jbeta primers. Only in-frame clones appear in the TCRdb table, and some are missing; sequencing was by immunoSEQ multiplex PCR. The table has 250,000 to 350,000 clones, about four fifths seen once. The sample taken for sequencing was PBMCs. These receptors all come from a girl under 10 years old in good health and CMV-seronegative.

In this sample, this clone turned up once. The chain's CDR3 is CASSSAGTRVYEQYF. CDR3 nucleotide sequence: TGTGCCAGCAGCTCGGCGGGGACTAGAGTATACGAGCAGTACTTC. V is TRBV5-4 and J is TRBJ2-7; 8 nucleotides match TRBD2. The CDR3 length is 15 residues. Germline lookup yields CDR1 SGHNT and CDR2 YYREEE (reference sequence). J gave up 4 bases and V 3 bases, and 9 bases lay outside the gene matches. Full variable domain (remainder filled in from reference TRBV5-4 and TRBJ2-7): ETGVTQSPTHLIKTRGQQVTLRCSSQSGHNTVSWYQQALGQGPQFIFQYYREEENGRGNFPPRFSGLQFPNYSSELNVNALELDDSALYLCASSSAGTRVYEQYFGPGTRLTVT.

The gene calls are TRBV7-8 and TRBJ2-3; D unresolved. CDR1 and CDR2 from the germline V gene are SGHVS and FQNEAQ. The CDR3 covers 13 residues. Deletions cut 5 bases from V and 3 bases from J, with 9 bases between. As DNA, the CDR3 is TGTGCCAGCAGCCCAGATGGTACAGATACGCAGTATTTT. Amino acids: CASSPDGTDTQYF.

The chain uses TRBV15 and TRBJ1-1; D call uncertain. The V and J ends lost 1 base and 0 bases respectively, with 9 bases between them. This CDR3 region has 15 residues. Germline V gene data show CDR1 as LNHNV and CDR2 as YYDKDF (reference sequence). Written as DNA, the CDR3 is TGTGCCACCAGCAGAGCGGCCGGGTTGAACACTGAAGCTTTCTTT. Translation: CATSRAAGLNTEAFF. Looking up the rest from reference TRBV15 and TRBJ1-1 gives the full variable domain: DAMVIQNPRYQVTQFGKPVTLSCSQTLNHNVMYWYQQKSSQAPKLLFHYYDKDFNNEADTPDNFQSRRPNTSFCFLDIRSPGLGDTAMYLCATSRAAGLNTEAFFGQGTRLTVV.

This rearrangement joins TRBV6-5 to TRBJ2-4, with a tentative D call TRBD2 (6 bases). The ends were cut back, 0 bases at V and 7 bases at J, with 10 bases in the middle. The CDR3 length is 14 residues. Germline CDR1 reads MNHEY; CDR2 reads SVGAGI. CDR3 nucleotide sequence: TGTGCCAGCAGTTACTCGCTCGGAGGGAACATTCAGTACTTC. This gives the protein CASSYSLGGNIQYF.

The genes are TRBV7-2 and TRBJ1-3; D possibly corresponds to TRBD1 (5 bases). V lost 3 bases and J lost 0, with 12 bases in between. This CDR3 has 16 amino acids. Germline CDR1 reads SGHTA; CDR2 reads FQGNSA. CDR3 region: CASSFQGGSSGNTIYF. The CDR3 bases are TGTGCCAGCAGCTTCCAGGGAGGCTCCTCTGGAAACACCATATATTTT.

In regard to this clone: Other DNA sequences in the same sample also yield this CDR3. The genes are TRBV7-3 and TRBJ1-1; D gene uncertain. There are 13 residues in the CDR3. CDR1 SGHTA and CDR2 FQGTGA come from the germline V gene. Between the trimmed V and J ends, which lost 3 bases and 1 base, there was a span of 6 bases. The CDR3 spells CASSFNGNTEAFF. CDR3 in DNA: TGTGCCAGCAGCTTTAACGGGAACACTGAAGCTTTCTTT. The full variable domain, its missing parts supplied by reference TRBV7-3 and TRBJ1-1, is GAGVSQTPSNKVTEKGKYVELRCDPISGHTALYWYRQSLGQGPEFLIYFQGTGAADDSGLPNDRFFAVRPEGSVSTLKIQRTERGDSAVYLCASSFNGNTEAFFGQGTRLTVV.

This clone was seen only a few times. This chain's CDR3 is CASSLKRDRANSPLHF. CDR3 nucleotides: TGTGCCAGCAGCTTAAAGAGGGACAGGGCAAATTCACCCCTCCACTTT. The chain joins TRBV13 to TRBJ1-6; 9 bases align to TRBD1. The length of the CDR3 is 16 residues. CDR1 is PRHDT, CDR2 FYEKMQ, per germline (reference sequence). With 2 bases clipped from V and 7 bases from J, the junction kept 6 bases outside the gene matches.

The chain employs TRBV27 and TRBJ2-1; D not resolved. CDR3 size: 17 residues. The ends were cut back, 0 bases at V and 0 bases at J, with 12 bases in the middle. CDR1 and CDR2 from the germline V gene are MNHEY and SMNVEV (reference sequence). CDR3 protein: CASSLSNSPISYNEQFF. The CDR3 nucleotides read TGTGCCAGCAGTTTATCGAACAGCCCAATCTCCTACAATGAGCAGTTCTTC.

The chain carries TRBV28 and TRBJ2-7, with 7 nucleotides matching TRBD2. CDR1 is MDHEN and CDR2 is SYDVKM in the germline V gene. This CDR3 is built from 14 residues. The J segment lost 0 bases and the V segment lost 7 bases, leaving 6 bases of the junction unmatched. The DNA of the CDR3 is TGTGCCAGCACCTCGGGCGGGAGCTCCTACGAGCAGTACTTC. Residues: CASTSGGSSYEQYF.

This chain links TRBV5-1 with TRBJ2-3; 9 bases are a match to TRBD2. Germline values: CDR1 SGHRS, CDR2 YFSETQ. This CDR3 spans 15 amino acids. The V gene end was trimmed by 0 bases and the J gene end by 6 bases; junction bases not matched to a gene: 5. The CDR3 DNA reads as TGCGCCAGCAGCTTGGTGGCTAGCGGGAAGGATACGCAGTATTTT. Protein product: CASSLVASGKDTQYF.

The V and J genes are TRBV7-9 and TRBJ2-7, with D tentatively TRBD2 (5 bases). The germline CDR1 and CDR2 sequences are SEHNR and FQNEAQ (reference sequence). The V gene lost 4 bases and the J gene lost 3 bases, with 16 bases spanning the gap. The CDR3 consists of 15 residues. CDR3: CASSSYFRGRYEQYF. DNA for the CDR3: TGTGCCAGCAGCTCCTACTTCCGGGGTCGCTACGAGCAGTACTTC.

This chain uses TRBV6-1 with TRBJ1-3, with 8 nucleotides matching TRBD1. Germline V CDR1 and CDR2: MNHNS, SASEGT. The junction had 4 bases not matched to a gene; V was cut back by 9 bases and J by 0 bases. This CDR3 is built from 14 residues. CDR3 coding DNA: TGTGCCAGTAAGGGGACAGGCTCTGGAAACACCATATATTTT. Protein: CASKGTGSGNTIYF.

The chain has TRBV29-1 and TRBJ2-1, with 9 positions matching TRBD1. The trim removed 1 base at V and 5 bases at J, leaving 15 bases unmatched. This CDR3 has 18 residues. CDR1 is SQVTM, CDR2 ANQGSEA, per germline. Here the CDR3 DNA reads TGCAGCGTTGAAGGGGACAGGGCGATCTTTTTCCCAAACAATGAGCAGTTCTTC. This gives the protein CSVEGDRAIFFPNNEQFF.

With respect to this clone: Other nucleotide sequences from this sample produce the same CDR3. The chain joins TRBV18 to TRBJ1-1; D call uncertain. The CDR3 is made up of 13 amino acids. Germline V CDR1 and CDR2: KGHSH, LQKENI. The V end lost 3 bases, the J end lost 1 base, and 6 bases lay between the germline ends. DNA of the CDR3: TGTGCCAGCTCACCTGCGGGGAACACTGAAGCTTTCTTT. Translation: CASSPAGNTEAFF.

V usage is TRBV18 and J usage is TRBJ2-5; no reliable D call. Trimming removed 1 base at V and 7 bases at J, with 16 bases between. Germline values: CDR1 KGHSH, CDR2 LQKENI. The CDR3 totals 15 residues. CDR3 sequence: CASSPLEFPGGTQYF. DNA of the CDR3: TGTGCCAGCTCACCACTCGAGTTCCCCGGCGGGACCCAGTACTTC.

The gene calls are TRBV10-2 and TRBJ1-2; no clear D gene. Per the germline V gene, CDR1 is WSHSY and CDR2 is SAAADI. This CDR3 has 14 residues. Trimming cost V 0 bases and J 5 bases, with 10 bases left between them. The CDR3 region has the DNA TGCGCCAGCAGTGAGTCATCCGACATTTATGGCTACACCTTC. It specifies CASSESSDIYGYTF.

The chain is built from TRBV5-1 and TRBJ1-2; D remains unclear. V was cut by 0 bases and J by 4 bases, with 4 bases left in between. Germline V lookup: CDR1 SGHRS, CDR2 YFSETQ. This CDR3 has 12 amino acids. CDR3 nucleotide sequence: TGCGCCAGCAGCTTGGACACCTATGGCTACACCTTC. Amino acids: CASSLDTYGYTF. Supplemented by reference TRBV5-1 and TRBJ1-2, the full variable domain reads KAGVTQTPRYLIKTRGQQVTLSCSPISGHRSVSWYQQTPGQGLQFLFEYFSETQRNKGNFPGRFSGRQFSNSRSEMNVSTLELGDSALYLCASSLDTYGYTFGSGTRLTVV.

The J gene is TRBJ1-1, the V gene TRBV9; D uncertain. The V end was cut by 0 bases, the J end by 4 bases, with 10 bases between. The CDR3 spans 14 residues. CDR1 and CDR2 (germline): SGDLS, YYNGEE. The CDR3 is CASSVGPAGTEAFF. DNA for the CDR3: TGTGCCAGCAGCGTAGGCCCGGCAGGCACTGAAGCTTTCTTT.

This clone was seen only a few times. The CDR3 reads CASSERQGRNTEAFF. The DNA for the CDR3 is TGCGCCAGCAGTGAGAGACAGGGGAGGAACACTGAAGCTTTCTTT. The chain joins TRBV10-1 to TRBJ1-1; 8 positions match TRBD1. The CDR3 covers 15 residues. Germline-derived CDR1 and CDR2 are WNHNN and SYGVQD (reference sequence). The V segment lost 2 bases and the J segment 1 base; nucleotides outside the gene matches: 3.

The genes are TRBV28 and TRBJ1-5; D ambiguous. The CDR3 spans 12 residues. CDR1 and CDR2 (germline): MDHEN, SYDVKM. Trimming took 8 bases from V and 4 from J, leaving 9 bases between them. The CDR3 DNA reads as TGTGCCAGCGAGTCCGTGAATCAGCCCCAGCATTTT. Protein: CASESVNQPQHF.

V is TRBV6-5 and J is TRBJ1-1; tentatively, D is TRBD1 (6 bases). The CDR3 spans 15 residues. The V gene lost 5 bases and the J gene lost 1 base, with 14 bases spanning the gap. The germline CDR1 and CDR2 sequences are MNHEY and SVGAGI. CDR3 protein: CASSHQDSKNTEAFF. CDR3 bases: TGTGCCAGCAGTCACCAGGACAGCAAGAACACTGAAGCTTTCTTT.

This chain uses TRBV5-6 with TRBJ1-5, with no clear D. V lost 0 bases and J 5 bases, leaving 9 bases between the germline ends. Germline values: CDR1 SGHDT, CDR2 YYEEEE. The CDR3 consists of 14 residues. CDR3 sequence reads: CASSLAGSYQPQHF. CDR3 sequence (DNA): TGTGCCAGCAGCTTGGCGGGGTCTTATCAGCCCCAGCATTTT.

This clone was picked up a small number of times. The chain carries TRBV29-1 and TRBJ1-2, with unresolved D. This CDR3 region has 13 residues. The V end lost 4 bases, the J end lost 7 bases, and 16 bases lay between the germline ends. CDR1 is SQVTM, CDR2 ANQGSEA, per germline. The CDR3 nucleotides are TGCAGCGTTGGCTCGCGGATTCTCGGTGGCTACACCTTC. Translating gives CSVGSRILGGYTF.

The chain couples TRBV19 to TRBJ2-2, with TRBD2 matching over 8 bases. CDR3 size: 19 residues. The V and J ends lost 3 bases and 0 bases, in that order; junction bases with no gene match: 12. Looked up from germline, CDR1 is LNHDA and CDR2 is SQIVND (reference sequence). CDR3 DNA sequence: TGTGCCAGTAGTATTATCGTCTCGCGGGGGGTCACGAACACCGGGGAGCTGTTTTTT. Protein: CASSIIVSRGVTNTGELFF.

The chain recombines TRBV27 with TRBJ2-7, with TRBD1 identical over 11 bases. The CDR3 contains 18 residues. V was clipped by 3 bases and J by 0 bases; unmatched bases: 10. CDR1 is MNHEY and CDR2 is SMNVEV in the germline V gene (reference sequence). The CDR3 nucleotides are TGTGCCAGCAGTTTCAGGAGGTCCGGGACAGGGGGCTCCTACGAGCAGTACTTC. Its protein is CASSFRRSGTGGSYEQYF.

The chain joins TRBV19 to TRBJ1-4; possible D gene TRBD1, 5 bases. The CDR3 runs 15 residues. Germline V gene data show CDR1 as LNHDA and CDR2 as SQIVND (reference sequence). The germline V and J ends were trimmed by 4 bases and 1 base, with 10 bases remaining between them. For the CDR3, the DNA is TGTGCCAGTAGTACCCCACAGGAAACTAATGAAAAACTGTTTTTT. Its protein is CASSTPQETNEKLFF. Together with reference TRBV19 and TRBJ1-4, the CDR3 gives the full variable domain: DGGITQSPKYLFRKEGQNVTLSCEQNLNHDAMYWYRQDPGQGLRLIYYSQIVNDFQKGDIAEGYSVSREKKESFPLTVTSAQKNPTAFYLCASSTPQETNEKLFFGSGTQLSVL.

This chain connects TRBV5-1 to TRBJ2-5, with TRBD2 as a possible D gene (6 bases). The tail of the sequence fits TRBJ2-7 better, so the J call may be wrong. This CDR3 is built from 16 residues. Germline V lookup: CDR1 SGHRS, CDR2 YFSETQ. In DNA form, the CDR3 reads TGCGCCAGCAGCGCCTTAAGTGGGACTGCCACCTACGAGCAGTACTTC. This encodes CASSALSGTATYEQYF.

The chain employs TRBV7-9 and TRBJ2-3; D remains ambiguous. The length of the CDR3 is 12 residues. From germline, CDR1 is SEHNR and CDR2 FQNEAQ (reference sequence). Trimming stripped 2 bases from V and 6 bases from J, with 6 bases between. CDR3 DNA: TGTGCCAGCAGCTTATTCGGGGATACGCAGTATTTT. Its protein is CASSLFGDTQYF. Full variable domain (rest looked up from reference TRBV7-9 and TRBJ2-3): DTGVSQNPRHKITKRGQNVTFRCDPISEHNRLYWYRQTLGQGPEFLTYFQNEAQLEKSRLLSDRFSAERPKGSFSTLEIQRTEQGDSAMYLCASSLFGDTQYFGPGTRLTVL.

J is TRBJ2-1 and V is TRBV6-5; TRBD1 agrees at 10 bases. With 7 bases clipped from V and 4 bases from J, the junction kept 7 bases outside the gene matches. The CDR3 is made up of 15 amino acids. Germline CDR1 MNHEY, CDR2 SVGAGI. This chain's CDR3 is CASNSPGQGYNEQFF. The CDR3, as DNA: TGTGCCAGCAACTCGCCGGGACAGGGGTACAATGAGCAGTTCTTC.